The next 7 T cell receptor beta chains were all read from a single sample in a study of blood T cell repertoires in COVID-19. This table comes from immunoSEQ multiplex PCR, and its TCRdb copy is limited to in-frame clones, with some not included. The sample holds 250,000 to 300,000 clones; about 89% are singletons and the top ten take 1.2%. The sample taken for sequencing was PBMCs or T cells enriched from blood (not recorded which). The receptors were gathered from a human donor in a cohort exposed to, infected with or recovered from COVID-19 (not recorded which). The donor label of this sample is uncertain.

This chain connects TRBV4-1 to TRBJ1-2, with D possibly TRBD1 on 5 matching bases. The CDR3 covers 16 residues. Per germline, CDR1 MGHRA and CDR2 YSYEKL. V was shortened by 0 bases and J by 2 bases, with 13 bases between the two germline ends. The CDR3, as DNA: TGCGCCAGCAGCCAAGATCCAGGGTCCGCGAACTATGGCTACACCTTC. The encoded protein is CASSQDPGSANYGYTF.

This clone was found once. The chain is built from TRBV24-1 and TRBJ2-4; D possibly corresponds to TRBD2 (5 bases). Germline V gene data show CDR1 as KGHDR and CDR2 as SFDVKD. CDR3 length equals 13 residues. The V gene lost 8 bases and the J gene lost 1 base, with 8 bases spanning the gap. CDR3 nucleotides: TGTGCCACCATGAGGGTTGCCAAAAACATTCAGTACTTC. Protein product: CATMRVAKNIQYF.

The gene calls are TRBV11-1 and TRBJ1-2; TRBD1 aligns across 7 bases. The junction had 11 bases not matched to a gene; V was cut back by 5 bases and J by 8 bases. Germline lookup yields CDR1 SGHAT and CDR2 FQDESV (reference sequence). This CDR3 comprises 14 residues. The CDR3 DNA is TGTGCCAGCAGCGCAGATTACAGGGGTAAAGGCTACACCTTC. Its translation: CASSADYRGKGYTF.

This rearrangement joins TRBV7-2 to TRBJ2-5; perhaps TRBD2 as D (6 bases). CDR3 length equals 15 residues. CDR1 and CDR2 from the germline V gene are SGHTA and FQGNSA. Deletions cut 6 bases from V and 0 bases from J, with 14 bases between. CDR3 DNA: TGTGCCAGCAGTTTTAACCGGGAGTACCAAGAGACCCAGTACTTC. This sequence encodes CASSFNREYQETQYF. The complete variable domain, with remaining parts taken from reference TRBV7-2 and TRBJ2-5, reads GAGVSQSPSNKVTEKGKDVELRCDPISGHTALYWYRQSLGQGLEFLIYFQGNSAPDKSGLPSDRFSAERTGGSVSTLTIQRTQQEDSAVYLCASSFNREYQETQYFGPGTRLLVL.

The CDR3 coding sequence is TGCGCCAGCAGCCAAATTCCCGGGACAATCAATCAGCCCCAGCATTTT. The encoded protein is CASSQIPGTINQPQHF. The gene calls are TRBV4-1 and TRBJ1-5; D perhaps matches TRBD1 (6 bases). This CDR3 comprises 16 residues. Germline values: CDR1 MGHRA, CDR2 YSYEKL. The V gene lost 2 bases and the J gene lost 3 bases, with 14 bases spanning the gap.

This chain uses TRBV30 with TRBJ2-7, with 9 bases lining up with TRBD2. Looked up from germline, CDR1 is GTSNPN and CDR2 is SVGIG (reference sequence). V lost 0 bases, J lost 4 bases, and 7 bases stayed unmatched. The CDR3 contains 15 residues. CDR3 sequence reads: CAWSVTPTSGYEQYF. The CDR3 DNA is TGTGCCTGGAGTGTAACCCCGACTAGCGGATACGAGCAGTACTTC.

A note on this clone: The junction and the germline gene differ at one end; a read error may be behind it. The chain employs TRBV12-3 or TRBV12-4 and TRBJ1-2, with a possible D match to TRBD1 (6 bases). CDR3 size: 11 residues. The CDR3 bases are TGTGCCAGCAGTTTGGGGTGGGGGCCCGACTTC. Protein sequence: CASSLGWGPDF.